A selection of T cell receptor beta chains follows, all from one sample in a study of blood T cell repertoires in COVID-19. Sequenced by immunoSEQ multiplex PCR; TCRdb stores in-frame clones only, minus some. There are 200,000 to 250,000 clones in the sample; approximately 84% occur only once, and 1.5% to 2% lies in the top ten. Sequencing was carried out using peripheral blood. These receptor sequences come from a man in his forties or fifties with active or convalescent COVID-19. The CDR3 runs from the conserved cysteine through the conserved F or W. Fields, in order: V gene, J gene, D gene, clone size, CDR3 length, CDR3 protein, CDR3 DNA. The D gene is left open where the match is weak. For some rows the clone size is stated as once, few or many, or as a class when expanded; others skip it.

V gene: TRBV10-2
J gene: TRBJ1-5
D gene: NA
clone size: once
CDR3 length: 14
CDR3 protein: CASSESRSYQPQHF
CDR3 DNA: TGCGCCAGCAGTGAGTCGAGGTCCTATCAGCCCCAGCATTTT

V gene: TRBV9
J gene: TRBJ1-4
D gene: TRBD1
clone size: NA
CDR3 length: 18
CDR3 protein: CASSDNRGKPATNEKLFF
CDR3 DNA: TGTGCCAGCAGCGACAACAGGGGGAAACCTGCAACTAATGAAAAACTGTTTTTT

V gene: TRBV5-4
J gene: TRBJ1-2
D gene: TRBD1
clone size: NA
CDR3 length: 15
CDR3 protein: CASSFSGTGTYGYTF
CDR3 DNA: TGTGCCAGCAGCTTTTCCGGGACAGGGACCTATGGCTACACCTTC

V gene: TRBV9
J gene: TRBJ1-1
D gene: NA
clone size: NA
CDR3 length: 14
CDR3 protein: CASSPTGSNTEAFF
CDR3 DNA: TGTGCCAGCAGCCCTACGGGATCTAACACTGAAGCTTTCTTT

V gene: TRBV5-1
J gene: TRBJ1-3
D gene: NA
clone size: NA
CDR3 length: 14
CDR3 protein: CASSAQGEGNTIYF
CDR3 DNA: TGCGCCAGCAGCGCACAGGGAGAAGGAAACACCATATATTTT

V gene: TRBV25-1
J gene: TRBJ1-5
D gene: NA
clone size: many
CDR3 length: 15
CDR3 protein: CASSEGKISNQPQHF
CDR3 DNA: TGTGCCAGCAGTGAGGGCAAAATTAGCAATCAGCCCCAGCATTTT

V gene: TRBV7-3
J gene: TRBJ2-5
D gene: NA
clone size: NA
CDR3 length: 15
CDR3 protein: CASSLNPARGETQYF
CDR3 DNA: TGTGCCAGCAGCTTAAACCCCGCGAGGGGGGAGACCCAGTACTTC

V gene: TRBV7-8
J gene: TRBJ2-3
D gene: TRBD2
clone size: NA
CDR3 length: 16
CDR3 protein: CASTTPGGLAGDTQYF
CDR3 DNA: TGTGCCAGCACCACTCCGGGGGGACTAGCGGGAGATACGCAGTATTTT

V gene: TRBV6-6
J gene: TRBJ1-6
D gene: NA
clone size: few
CDR3 length: 15
CDR3 protein: CASSEPGDYNSPLHF
CDR3 DNA: TGTGCCAGCAGCGAACCGGGTGACTATAATTCACCCCTCCACTTT

V gene: TRBV5-3
J gene: TRBJ1-4
D gene: NA
clone size: once
CDR3 length: 13
CDR3 protein: CARSLVSGRKLFF
CDR3 DNA: TGTGCCAGAAGCTTGGTGTCCGGGAGAAAACTGTTTTTT

V gene: TRBV5-1
J gene: TRBJ2-2
D gene: TRBD1
clone size: NA
CDR3 length: 16
CDR3 protein: CASSSPGGWWTGELFF
CDR3 DNA: TGCGCCAGCAGCTCCCCAGGGGGCTGGTGGACCGGGGAGCTGTTTTTT

V gene: TRBV12-3/TRBV12-4
J gene: TRBJ1-1
D gene: NA
clone size: NA
CDR3 length: 13
CDR3 protein: CASSLVVDTEAFF
CDR3 DNA: TGTGCCAGCAGTTTGGTAGTGGACACTGAAGCTTTCTTT

V gene: TRBV2
J gene: TRBJ2-7
D gene: NA
clone size: NA
CDR3 length: 12
CDR3 protein: CASRPGTYEQYF
CDR3 DNA: TGTGCCAGCAGGCCAGGGACCTACGAGCAGTACTTC

V gene: TRBV19
J gene: TRBJ2-5
D gene: TRBD2
clone size: NA
CDR3 length: 14
CDR3 protein: CASSRREGQETQYF
CDR3 DNA: TGTGCCAGTAGTCGGCGGGAGGGGCAAGAGACCCAGTACTTC

V gene: TRBV11-3
J gene: TRBJ2-6
D gene: NA
clone size: NA
CDR3 length: 13
CDR3 protein: CASADSGANVLTF
CDR3 DNA: TGTGCCAGCGCAGACTCTGGGGCCAACGTCCTGACTTTC

V gene: TRBV29-1
J gene: TRBJ2-3
D gene: TRBD1
clone size: NA
CDR3 length: 15
CDR3 protein: CSVLKQGAGTDTQYF
CDR3 DNA: TGCAGCGTCCTAAAACAGGGGGCGGGAACAGATACGCAGTATTTT

V gene: TRBV9
J gene: TRBJ1-2
D gene: NA
clone size: NA
CDR3 length: 14
CDR3 protein: CASSGRQVWDGYTF
CDR3 DNA: TGTGCCAGCAGCGGACGACAGGTATGGGATGGCTACACCTTC

V gene: TRBV5-6
J gene: TRBJ1-1
D gene: NA
clone size: NA
CDR3 length: 16
CDR3 protein: CASSLFRGPSGTEAFF
CDR3 DNA: TGTGCCAGCAGCCTATTCAGGGGACCCAGCGGCACTGAAGCTTTCTTT

V gene: TRBV27
J gene: TRBJ2-7
D gene: TRBD1
clone size: NA
CDR3 length: 17
CDR3 protein: CASSLKAPGGLSYEQYF
CDR3 DNA: TGTGCCAGCAGTTTAAAAGCGCCAGGGGGTCTCTCCTACGAGCAGTACTTC

V gene: TRBV28
J gene: TRBJ1-5
D gene: NA
clone size: NA
CDR3 length: 15
CDR3 protein: CASSNSPQGNQPQHF
CDR3 DNA: TGTGCCAGCAGTAACTCGCCTCAGGGAAATCAGCCCCAGCATTTT

V gene: TRBV12-5
J gene: TRBJ1-1
D gene: TRBD1
clone size: NA
CDR3 length: 13
CDR3 protein: CASGRGQGREAFF
CDR3 DNA: TGTGCTAGTGGACGCGGACAGGGCCGTGAAGCTTTCTTT

V gene: TRBV5-1
J gene: TRBJ1-3
D gene: NA
clone size: few
CDR3 length: 15
CDR3 protein: CASSLDVGTGNTIYF
CDR3 DNA: TGCGCCAGCAGCTTGGATGTCGGTACTGGAAACACCATATATTTT

V gene: TRBV2
J gene: TRBJ1-1
D gene: NA
clone size: few
CDR3 length: 15
CDR3 protein: CASSENGGQGQKAFF
CDR3 DNA: TGTGCCAGCAGTGAAAATGGTGGGCAGGGCCAAAAAGCTTTCTTT

V gene: TRBV5-4
J gene: TRBJ2-5
D gene: TRBD2
clone size: NA
CDR3 length: 15
CDR3 protein: CASSFGGWGGETQYF
CDR3 DNA: TGTGCCAGCAGCTTCGGGGGATGGGGGGGAGAGACCCAGTACTTC

V gene: TRBV6-1
J gene: TRBJ1-1
D gene: NA
clone size: once
CDR3 length: 15
CDR3 protein: CASSETAGLNTEAFF
CDR3 DNA: TGTGCCAGCAGTGAAACTGCAGGGCTGAACACTGAAGCTTTCTTT

V gene: TRBV10-1
J gene: TRBJ2-1
D gene: TRBD2
clone size: NA
CDR3 length: 14
CDR3 protein: CASGGTSGAYEQFF
CDR3 DNA: TGCGCCTCCGGAGGGACTAGCGGGGCGTATGAGCAGTTCTTC

V gene: TRBV9
J gene: TRBJ1-1
D gene: NA
clone size: NA
CDR3 length: 15
CDR3 protein: CASSVGAVTNTEAFF
CDR3 DNA: TGTGCCAGCAGCGTAGGAGCGGTTACGAACACTGAAGCTTTCTTT

V gene: TRBV28
J gene: TRBJ1-2
D gene: NA
clone size: NA
CDR3 length: 14
CDR3 protein: CASSSGGANYGYTF
CDR3 DNA: TGTGCCAGCAGTTCCGGGGGGGCTAACTATGGCTACACCTTC

V gene: TRBV19
J gene: TRBJ2-1
D gene: NA
clone size: NA
CDR3 length: 17
CDR3 protein: CASSIDPRAVSYNEQFF
CDR3 DNA: TGTGCCAGTAGTATAGATCCGCGGGCGGTCTCCTACAATGAGCAGTTCTTC

V gene: TRBV7-2
J gene: TRBJ1-5
D gene: NA
clone size: NA
CDR3 length: 14
CDR3 protein: CASIPRREDQPQHF
CDR3 DNA: TGTGCCAGCATCCCACGCAGGGAAGATCAGCCCCAGCATTTT

V gene: TRBV2
J gene: TRBJ1-4
D gene: NA
clone size: NA
CDR3 length: 13
CDR3 protein: CASTGVTNEKLFF
CDR3 DNA: TGTGCCAGCACCGGGGTCACTAATGAAAAACTGTTTTTT

V gene: TRBV3-1/TRBV3-2
J gene: TRBJ1-4
D gene: NA
clone size: NA
CDR3 length: 15
CDR3 protein: CASSQGRLVNEKLFF
CDR3 DNA: TGTGCCAGCAGCCAAGGGCGGTTGGTTAATGAAAAACTGTTTTTT

V gene: TRBV11-2
J gene: TRBJ2-3
D gene: TRBD2
clone size: NA
CDR3 length: 18
CDR3 protein: CASSLVPTSVIVTDTQYF
CDR3 DNA: TGTGCCAGCAGCTTAGTACCGACTAGCGTCATAGTCACAGATACGCAGTATTTT

V gene: TRBV4-2
J gene: TRBJ2-2
D gene: TRBD2
clone size: NA
CDR3 length: 17
CDR3 protein: CASRTGLAGGDTGELFF
CDR3 DNA: TGTGCCAGCAGAACGGGACTAGCGGGGGGGGACACCGGGGAGCTGTTTTTT

V gene: TRBV29-1
J gene: TRBJ1-1
D gene: NA
clone size: NA
CDR3 length: 13
CDR3 protein: CSAEDSLNTEAFF
CDR3 DNA: TGCAGCGCTGAGGACAGCTTGAACACTGAAGCTTTCTTT

V gene: TRBV28
J gene: TRBJ1-5
D gene: TRBD1
clone size: NA
CDR3 length: 17
CDR3 protein: CASSPTPDRDLDQPQHF
CDR3 DNA: TGTGCCAGCAGTCCCACCCCGGACAGGGATCTTGATCAGCCCCAGCATTTT

V gene: TRBV5-1
J gene: TRBJ1-1
D gene: NA
clone size: NA
CDR3 length: 13
CDR3 protein: CASVGQINTEAFF
CDR3 DNA: TGCGCCAGCGTTGGACAGATTAACACTGAAGCTTTCTTT

V gene: TRBV27
J gene: TRBJ1-3
D gene: TRBD1
clone size: NA
CDR3 length: 16
CDR3 protein: CASSWGRDRGTNTIYF
CDR3 DNA: TGTGCCAGCAGTTGGGGCCGGGACAGGGGAACCAACACCATATATTTT

V gene: TRBV5-1
J gene: TRBJ2-1
D gene: TRBD1
clone size: once
CDR3 length: 17
CDR3 protein: CASSLGTGITADNEQFF
CDR3 DNA: TGCGCCAGCAGCTTGGGGACAGGGATCACGGCCGACAATGAGCAGTTCTTC

V gene: TRBV18
J gene: TRBJ2-1
D gene: TRBD1
clone size: NA
CDR3 length: 14
CDR3 protein: CASFEDRLGNEQFF
CDR3 DNA: TGTGCCAGCTTCGAGGACAGGTTAGGCAATGAGCAGTTCTTC

V gene: TRBV6-4
J gene: TRBJ2-1
D gene: TRBD2
clone size: NA
CDR3 length: 16
CDR3 protein: CASSDSGAGGLDEQFF
CDR3 DNA: TGTGCCAGCAGTGACTCGGGAGCGGGAGGGCTTGATGAGCAGTTCTTC

V gene: TRBV3-1/TRBV3-2
J gene: TRBJ1-4
D gene: NA
clone size: NA
CDR3 length: 14
CDR3 protein: CASSQDRRNEKLFF
CDR3 DNA: TGTGCCAGCAGCCAAGACCGGCGGAATGAAAAACTGTTTTTT

V gene: TRBV9
J gene: TRBJ1-1
D gene: NA
clone size: NA
CDR3 length: 12
CDR3 protein: CASSEGDTEAFF
CDR3 DNA: TGTGCCAGCAGCGAGGGGGACACTGAAGCTTTCTTT

V gene: TRBV4-1
J gene: TRBJ1-4
D gene: NA
clone size: NA
CDR3 length: 13
CDR3 protein: CASSLSTPEKLFF
CDR3 DNA: TGCGCCAGCAGCCTCAGTACGCCCGAAAAACTGTTTTTT

V gene: TRBV12-3/TRBV12-4
J gene: TRBJ2-7
D gene: NA
clone size: NA
CDR3 length: 13
CDR3 protein: CASRLGASYEQYF
CDR3 DNA: TGTGCCAGCAGGCTGGGGGCCTCCTACGAGCAGTACTTC

V gene: TRBV24-1
J gene: TRBJ2-5
D gene: NA
clone size: once
CDR3 length: 17
CDR3 protein: CATSDSLEPGALETQYF
CDR3 DNA: TGTGCCACCAGTGATTCCCTTGAGCCGGGTGCACTCGAGACCCAGTACTTC

V gene: TRBV10-1
J gene: TRBJ2-5
D gene: NA
clone size: NA
CDR3 length: 16
CDR3 protein: CASSVRLAWAWETQYF
CDR3 DNA: TGCGCCAGCAGTGTCCGGTTAGCGTGGGCGTGGGAGACCCAGTACTTC